Following are 29 T cell receptor beta chains from one sample sequenced in a study of cytomegalovirus exposure and HLA in healthy donors. PCR was performed using 60 Vbeta and 13 Jbeta primers. Sequencing used immunoSEQ multiplex PCR; TCRdb keeps in-frame clones, though not all of them. Of roughly 180,000 clones listed, 75% to 85% were seen once; the top ten hold roughly 1.4%. The sample consisted of PBMCs. Every receptor here comes from a young man in good health and CMV-seronegative.

The chain recombines TRBV7-9 with TRBJ2-7; D not resolved. V was clipped by 5 bases and J by 4 bases, with 6 bases between them. Germline V lookup: CDR1 SEHNR, CDR2 FQNEAQ (reference sequence). This CDR3 has 11 residues. CDR3 residues: CASSDNYEQYF. The CDR3 region has the DNA TGTGCCAGCAGCGACAATTACGAGCAGTACTTC.

The chain joins TRBV30 to TRBJ2-1, with D perhaps TRBD2 (5 bases). V shed 0 bases and J shed 9 bases, with 9 bases lying between them. CDR1 GTSNPN and CDR2 SVGIG come from the germline V gene (reference sequence). The CDR3 consists of 12 residues. CDR3 sequence reads: CAWSVTSSEQFF. The CDR3 nucleotides are TGTGCCTGGAGTGTTACTAGTAGTGAGCAGTTCTTC.

The rearrangement links TRBV11-2 to TRBJ2-3, with D maybe TRBD1 (6 bases). The V and J ends lost 5 bases and 6 bases respectively, with 15 bases between them. CDR3 length: 14 amino acids. Germline CDR1 is SGHAT and CDR2 is FQNNGV. This chain's CDR3 is CASSMATGWDTQYF. The CDR3 DNA sequence: TGTGCCAGCAGCATGGCTACAGGGTGGGATACGCAGTATTTT.

This clone was seen a single time. The J gene is TRBJ1-5, the V gene TRBV30; TRBD1 matches at 7 bases. Unmatched junction bases numbered 8, after V lost 0 bases and J lost 0 bases. There are 17 residues in the CDR3. Germline values: CDR1 GTSNPN, CDR2 SVGIG (reference sequence). DNA for the CDR3: TGTGCCTGGAGTGTTGGTTGGCCAGGGGGTAGCAATCAGCCCCAGCATTTT. This sequence encodes CAWSVGWPGGSNQPQHF.

The J gene is TRBJ2-3, the V gene TRBV4-1; no reliable D call. Germline loops: CDR1 MGHRA, CDR2 YSYEKL. With 6 bases removed from V and 4 bases from J, the gap between germline ends came to 17 bases. This CDR3 region has 15 residues. The CDR3 coding sequence is TGCGCCAGCAGGCCCTCGCGCGCCGGTTCAGATACGCAGTATTTT. Translation gives CASRPSRAGSDTQYF.

The chain couples TRBV6-6 to TRBJ1-2, with 9 bases aligning to TRBD1. The CDR3 is 16 residues long. V was pared by 6 bases and J by 3 bases, with 11 bases of the junction left unmatched. Germline CDR1 is MNHNY and CDR2 is SVGAGI (reference sequence). The CDR3 sequence: CASSDAQGAVYYGYTF. DNA of the CDR3: TGTGCCAGCAGCGATGCACAGGGGGCTGTTTACTATGGCTACACCTTC.

This chain uses TRBV29-1 with TRBJ1-1, with 7 bases lining up with TRBD1. CDR3 length equals 11 residues. V was pared by 4 bases and J by 5 bases, with 1 base of the junction left unmatched. CDR1 is SQVTM and CDR2 is ANQGSEA in the germline V gene. CDR3 DNA sequence: TGCAGCGTTGGACAGGGAACTGAAGCTTTCTTT. Translated, it gives CSVGQGTEAFF.

The chain has TRBV4-2 and TRBJ2-3; 11 bases line up with TRBD2. Germline trimming cut 3 bases from V and 7 bases from J; bases unmatched to any gene: 15. The CDR3 totals 18 residues. Germline-derived CDR1 and CDR2 are LGHNA and YNFKEQ. The CDR3 DNA is TGTGCCAGCAGCCAGGGTAATAGCGGGGGGGCCGGGGGGTATACGCAGTATTTT. It codes for CASSQGNSGGAGGYTQYF.

This clone has more than one count but fewer than ten. Here the CDR3 DNA reads TGTGCCAGCAGTGAAGCATCTTCGACAGACCGTCAGCCCCAGCATTTT. Translating gives CASSEASSTDRQPQHF. The genes are TRBV6-1 and TRBJ1-5, with D tentatively TRBD1 (5 bases). Germline V gives CDR1 MNHNS, CDR2 SASEGT. This CDR3 is built from 16 residues. V shed 0 bases and J shed 6 bases, with 15 bases lying between them.

This chain connects TRBV7-9 to TRBJ2-7; TRBD1 agrees at 9 bases. With 2 bases clipped from V and 4 bases from J, the junction kept 3 bases outside the gene matches. The length of the CDR3 is 14 residues. Germline lookup yields CDR1 SEHNR and CDR2 FQNEAQ (reference sequence). This CDR3 is CASSLTGGVYEQYF. The CDR3 nucleotides are TGTGCCAGCAGCTTAACAGGGGGCGTTTACGAGCAGTACTTC.

The rearrangement links TRBV5-6 to TRBJ1-6; TRBD1 is a possible D gene (5 bases). This CDR3 region has 15 residues. V lost 0 bases and J lost 6, with 10 bases in between. Germline V gene data show CDR1 as SGHDT and CDR2 as YYEEEE. The CDR3 DNA reads TGTGCCAGCAGCTTGGTAGGGGTTGGTAATTCACCCCTCCACTTT. It encodes CASSLVGVGNSPLHF.

The rearrangement links TRBV18 to TRBJ1-5, with D unresolved. The CDR3 is 14 residues long. Germline V gene lookup returns CDR1 KGHSH and CDR2 LQKENI. Trimming shortened V by 3 bases and J by 3 bases, and 9 bases separated the two germline ends. The CDR3 DNA sequence: TGTGCCAGCTCACCGAGGTCTGTCAATCAGCCCCAGCATTTT. Encoded protein: CASSPRSVNQPQHF.

This chain joins TRBV25-1 and TRBJ2-5, with D hard to call. V lost 2 bases, J lost 5 bases, and 12 bases lay in between. From germline, CDR1 is MGHDK and CDR2 SYGVNS. This CDR3 has 14 amino acids. The CDR3 region is CASSEGLNGETQYF. CDR3 DNA sequence: TGTGCCAGCAGTGAAGGCCTCAACGGGGAGACCCAGTACTTC.

The gene calls are TRBV6-6 and TRBJ2-5; perhaps TRBD1 as D (5 bases). Germline CDR1 and CDR2: MNHNY and SVGAGI (reference sequence). The ends were cut back, 6 bases at V and 5 bases at J, with 10 bases in the middle. The CDR3 has 12 residues. Written as DNA, the CDR3 is TGTGCCAGCAGCAGGGTTGAGGAGACCCAGTACTTC. This sequence encodes CASSRVEETQYF.

This clone was counted only a few times. The chain carries TRBV21-1 and TRBJ1-1; TRBD1, the table's D call, lacks a check against the DNA. TRBV21-1 is given as a pseudogene. The CDR3 has 12 amino acids. CDR3 sequence reads: CASTHMNTEAFF. The CDR3 coding sequence is TGTGCCAGCACCCACATGAACACTGAAGCTTTCTTT.

The sample holds one count of this clone. This chain connects TRBV18 to TRBJ2-2, with 7 bases fitting TRBD2. Germline CDR1 reads KGHSH; CDR2 reads LQKENI. This CDR3 is built from 15 residues. With V trimmed by 2 bases and J by 4 bases, 4 bases remained unmatched. The CDR3 here is CASSPGLGGTGELFF. Written as DNA, the CDR3 is TGTGCCAGCTCACCAGGACTAGGAGGCACCGGGGAGCTGTTTTTT.

V gene TRBV9 combines with J gene TRBJ2-7, with TRBD1 as a possible D gene (5 bases). This CDR3 comprises 15 residues. Germline CDR1 reads SGDLS; CDR2 reads YYNGEE. V lost 0 bases to trimming and J lost 0 bases, with 10 bases between them. The CDR3 sequence is CASSVDQGFSYEQYF. DNA of the CDR3: TGTGCCAGCAGCGTAGATCAGGGTTTCTCCTACGAGCAGTACTTC.

The chain has TRBV19 and TRBJ1-5, with TRBD1 as a possible D gene (6 bases). Trimming shortened V by 5 bases and J by 0 bases, and 11 bases separated the two germline ends. The length of the CDR3 is 15 residues. Germline assignment: CDR1 LNHDA and CDR2 SQIVND (reference sequence). CDR3 amino acids: CASSVGHYSNQPQHF. CDR3 DNA sequence: TGTGCCAGTAGTGTGGGACACTATAGCAATCAGCCCCAGCATTTT. Full variable domain (outside the CDR3, taken from reference TRBV19 and TRBJ1-5): DGGITQSPKYLFRKEGQNVTLSCEQNLNHDAMYWYRQDPGQGLRLIYYSQIVNDFQKGDIAEGYSVSREKKESFPLTVTSAQKNPTAFYLCASSVGHYSNQPQHFGDGTRLSIL.

This clone has just one count. J is TRBJ1-2 and V is TRBV15; maybe TRBD1 (6 bases). The CDR3 runs 13 residues. V shed 3 bases and J shed 4 bases, with 9 bases lying between them. Germline CDR1 reads LNHNV; CDR2 reads YYDKDF (reference sequence). The DNA of the CDR3 is TGTGCCACCAGCAGTGGGACACCCTATGGCTACACCTTC. Translated, it gives CATSSGTPYGYTF.

The chain couples TRBV27 to TRBJ1-2; 8 nucleotides match TRBD1. The germline gives CDR1 MNHEY, CDR2 SMNVEV (reference sequence). Trimming cost V 5 bases and J 4 bases; bases outside gene matches: 3. The length of the CDR3 is 13 residues. The CDR3 nucleotides are TGTGCCAGCAGTCTCGGGACAGGCTATGGCTACACCTTC. This gives the protein CASSLGTGYGYTF.

This clone came up a few times. The genes are TRBV6-1 and TRBJ1-1, with D possibly matching TRBD1 (6 bases). Trimming shortened V by 7 bases and J by 1 base, and 16 bases separated the two germline ends. The CDR3 totals 15 residues. CDR1 MNHNS and CDR2 SASEGT come from the germline V gene. CDR3 amino acids: CASTVGGLPNTEAFF. The DNA of the CDR3 is TGTGCCAGCACGGTGGGGGGGCTCCCGAACACTGAAGCTTTCTTT.

V gene TRBV13 combines with J gene TRBJ2-3; D is undetermined. Germline CDR1 PRHDT, CDR2 FYEKMQ (reference sequence). V was trimmed by 4 bases and J by 2 bases, leaving 10 bases between them. CDR3 length: 14 residues. DNA of the CDR3: TGTGCCAGCAGCTCAGACACTTACACAGATACGCAGTATTTT. It codes for CASSSDTYTDTQYF.

In its sample, this clone was seen once. The J gene is TRBJ2-3, the V gene TRBV27; D is perhaps TRBD1 (6 bases). Germline CDR1 MNHEY, CDR2 SMNVEV (reference sequence). CDR3 size: 16 residues. V was shortened by 4 bases and J by 1 base, with 15 bases between the two germline ends. The CDR3 nucleotides read TGTGCCAGCAGTTCGACGACAGGACCGCGCACAGATACGCAGTATTTT. It translates to CASSSTTGPRTDTQYF.

The CDR3 DNA reads as TGTGCCAGCAGCTTGGGCGGGACGGCTGAAGCTTTCTTT. Translating gives CASSLGGTAEAFF. The V call is TRBV5-4, the J call TRBJ1-1; possibly TRBD1 for D (5 bases). The CDR3 totals 13 residues. With 0 bases removed from V and 6 bases from J, the gap between germline ends came to 9 bases. From germline, CDR1 is SGHNT and CDR2 YYREEE (reference sequence).

V and J are TRBV6-1 and TRBJ1-3, with 7 bases lining up with TRBD1. After removal of 4 bases from V and 3 bases from J, the junction contained 3 bases not matched to a gene. The CDR3 is 14 amino acids. The germline gives CDR1 MNHNS, CDR2 SASEGT. The CDR3 DNA reads TGTGCCAGCAGTGGACAGGGATATGGAAACACCATATATTTT. This translates into CASSGQGYGNTIYF.

V and J are TRBV15 and TRBJ2-1; 10 bases are a match to TRBD2. CDR1 LNHNV and CDR2 YYDKDF come from the germline V gene (reference sequence). The trim removed 6 bases at V and 4 bases at J, leaving 9 bases unmatched. The CDR3 is 16 residues long. The CDR3 sequence: CATSGRGSGGYNEQFF. The CDR3 DNA follows: TGTGCCACCAGTGGGCGCGGTAGCGGGGGGTACAATGAGCAGTTCTTC.

The V and J genes are TRBV4-3 and TRBJ2-6, with 8 nucleotides matching TRBD1. The length of the CDR3 is 17 residues. CDR1 is LGHNA and CDR2 is YSLEER in the germline V gene. V was pared by 3 bases and J by 0 bases, with 4 bases of the junction left unmatched. The CDR3 sequence is CASSHLDRGSGANVLTF. The DNA for the CDR3 is TGCGCCAGCAGCCACCTCGACAGGGGCTCTGGGGCCAACGTCCTGACTTTC.

The CDR3 here is CASSLRVTEAFF. The CDR3 nucleotides are TGTGCCAGCAGCTTAAGAGTAACTGAAGCTTTCTTT. This sequence joins TRBV5-4 and TRBJ1-1; D unclear. From germline, CDR1 is SGHNT and CDR2 YYREEE (reference sequence). The CDR3 is 12 amino acids. Between the trimmed V and J ends, which lost 2 bases and 5 bases, there was a span of 7 bases.

This clone has only one observation. The chain carries TRBV7-6 and TRBJ2-7, with TRBD2 as a possible D gene (5 bases). CDR1 is SGHVS and CDR2 is FNYEAQ in the germline V gene. This CDR3 comprises 14 residues. V was clipped by 1 base and J by 7 bases, with 14 bases between them. CDR3 protein: CASSLEAERGEQYF. The CDR3 DNA reads as TGTGCCAGCAGCTTAGAAGCGGAGCGTGGGGAGCAGTACTTC.